This T cell receptor beta chain was captured in a study of blood T cell repertoires in COVID-19. Study-wide context: There were acute and convalescent COVID-19 samples, and they came from the United States, Italy and Spain.

Sequencing was performed with immunoSEQ multiplex PCR; in TCRdb, only in-frame clones are kept and a portion is missing. The sample has some 140,000 clones, 75% to 85% seen once; the top ten hold roughly 4.9%. The CDR3 runs to 16 residues. Germline CDR1 and CDR2: SGHRS and YFSETQ. The junction had 9 bases not matched to a gene; V was cut back by 4 bases and J by 3 bases. As regards this clone: The same CDR3 is also encoded by other DNA sequences in this sample.

The specimen sequenced was peripheral blood. The genes are TRBV5-1 and TRBJ2-2, with 7 bases identical to TRBD1. The sequence was obtained from a woman aged 70-85 years with COVID-19, enrolled during active disease. CDR3 coding DNA: TGCGCCAGCAGCAAAACAGGGGTAGTTTACACCGGGGAGCTGTTTTTT. This encodes CASSKTGVVYTGELFF.